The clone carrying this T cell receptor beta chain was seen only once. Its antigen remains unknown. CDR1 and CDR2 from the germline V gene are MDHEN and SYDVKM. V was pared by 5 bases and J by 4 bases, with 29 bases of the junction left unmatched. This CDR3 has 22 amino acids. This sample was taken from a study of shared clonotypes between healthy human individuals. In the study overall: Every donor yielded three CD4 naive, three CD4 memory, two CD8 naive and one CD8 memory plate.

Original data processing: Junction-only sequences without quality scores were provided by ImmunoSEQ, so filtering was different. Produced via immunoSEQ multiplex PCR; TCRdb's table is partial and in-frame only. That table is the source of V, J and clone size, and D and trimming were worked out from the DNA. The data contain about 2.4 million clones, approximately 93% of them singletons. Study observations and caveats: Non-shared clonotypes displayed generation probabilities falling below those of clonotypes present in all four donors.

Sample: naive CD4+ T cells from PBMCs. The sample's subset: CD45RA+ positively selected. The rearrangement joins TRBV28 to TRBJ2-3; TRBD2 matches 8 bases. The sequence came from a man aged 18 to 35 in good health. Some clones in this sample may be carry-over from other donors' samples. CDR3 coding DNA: TGTGCCAGCAGTCCGTCACTACTACGAGCGGGAGATCTGGAGCAGAACGCAGATACGCAGTATTTT. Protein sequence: CASSPSLLRAGDLEQNADTQYF.